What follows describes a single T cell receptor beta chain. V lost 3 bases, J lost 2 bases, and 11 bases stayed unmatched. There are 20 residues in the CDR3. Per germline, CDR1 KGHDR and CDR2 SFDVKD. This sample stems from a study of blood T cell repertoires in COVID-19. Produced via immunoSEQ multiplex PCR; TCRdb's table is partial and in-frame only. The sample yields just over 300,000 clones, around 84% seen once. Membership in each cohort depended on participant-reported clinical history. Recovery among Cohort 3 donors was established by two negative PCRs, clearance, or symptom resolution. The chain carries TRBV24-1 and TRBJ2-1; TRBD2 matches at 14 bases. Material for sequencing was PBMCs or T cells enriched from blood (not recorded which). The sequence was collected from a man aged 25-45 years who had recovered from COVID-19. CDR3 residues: CATSDPGLAGEVEAYNEQFF. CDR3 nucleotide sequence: TGTGCCACCAGTGATCCGGGACTAGCGGGAGAGGTCGAGGCCTACAATGAGCAGTTCTTC.